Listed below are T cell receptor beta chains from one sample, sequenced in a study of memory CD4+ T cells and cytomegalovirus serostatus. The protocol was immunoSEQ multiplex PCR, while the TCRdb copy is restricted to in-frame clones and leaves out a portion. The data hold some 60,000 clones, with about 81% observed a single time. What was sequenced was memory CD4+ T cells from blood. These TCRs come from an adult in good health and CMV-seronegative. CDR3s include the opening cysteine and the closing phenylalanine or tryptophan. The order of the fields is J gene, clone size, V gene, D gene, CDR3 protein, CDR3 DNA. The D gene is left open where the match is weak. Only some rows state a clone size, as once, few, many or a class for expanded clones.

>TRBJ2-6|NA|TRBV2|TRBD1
CASRDGQGIDVLTF
TGTGCCAGCAGGGACGGACAGGGTATCGACGTCCTGACTTTC
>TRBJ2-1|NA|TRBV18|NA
CASSRQDYNEQFF
TGTGCCAGCTCACGACAGGATTACAATGAGCAGTTCTTC
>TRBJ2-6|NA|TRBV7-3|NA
CASSSGIWGTSGANVLTF
TGTGCCAGCAGCTCGGGAATATGGGGTACCTCTGGGGCCAACGTCCTGACTTTC
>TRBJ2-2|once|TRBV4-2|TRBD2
CASSQETGTSGSVTGELFF
TGTGCCAGCAGCCAGGAAACCGGGACTAGCGGGAGTGTCACCGGGGAGCTGTTTTTT
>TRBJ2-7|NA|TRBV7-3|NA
CASSLGAASYEQYF
TGTGCCAGCAGCTTGGGGGCGGCTTCCTACGAGCAGTACTTC
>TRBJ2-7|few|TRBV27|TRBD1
CASSLIGTGQAYEQYF
TGTGCCAGCAGTCTCATCGGGACAGGGCAAGCCTACGAGCAGTACTTC
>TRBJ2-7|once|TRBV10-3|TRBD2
CAISEGLLAGGFYEQYF
TGTGCCATCAGTGAGGGCCTACTAGCGGGAGGGTTCTACGAGCAGTACTTC
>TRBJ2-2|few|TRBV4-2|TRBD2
CASSLNGLAGEGAGELFF
TGTGCCAGCAGCCTAAACGGGCTAGCGGGAGAGGGAGCCGGGGAGCTGTTTTTT
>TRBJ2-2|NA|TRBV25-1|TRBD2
CATEAGGVGTGELFF
TGTGCCACAGAAGCGGGAGGGGTTGGCACCGGGGAGCTGTTTTTT
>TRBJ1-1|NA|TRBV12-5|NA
CASGLGRTEAFF
TGTGCTAGTGGTTTGGGGAGGACTGAAGCTTTCTTT
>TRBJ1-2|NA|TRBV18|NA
CASSPSGEGLNGYTF
TGTGCCAGCTCACCCTCGGGAGAGGGGCTAAATGGCTACACCTTC